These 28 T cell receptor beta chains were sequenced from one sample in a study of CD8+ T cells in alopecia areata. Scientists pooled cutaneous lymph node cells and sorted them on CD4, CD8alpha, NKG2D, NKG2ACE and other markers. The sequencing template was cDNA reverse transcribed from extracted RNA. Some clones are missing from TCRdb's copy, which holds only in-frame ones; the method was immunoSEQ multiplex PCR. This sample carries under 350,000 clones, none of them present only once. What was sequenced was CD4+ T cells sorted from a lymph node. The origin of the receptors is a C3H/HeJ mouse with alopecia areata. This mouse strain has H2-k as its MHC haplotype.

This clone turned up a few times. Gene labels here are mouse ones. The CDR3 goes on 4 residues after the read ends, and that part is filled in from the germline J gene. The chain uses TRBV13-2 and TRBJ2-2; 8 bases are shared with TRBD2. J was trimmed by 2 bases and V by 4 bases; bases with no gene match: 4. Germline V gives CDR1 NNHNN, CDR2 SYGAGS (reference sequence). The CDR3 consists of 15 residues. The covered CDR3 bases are TGTGCCAGCGGTCCCCGACTGGGGAACACCGGG. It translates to CASGPRLGNTG. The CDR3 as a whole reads CASGPRLGNTGQLYF.

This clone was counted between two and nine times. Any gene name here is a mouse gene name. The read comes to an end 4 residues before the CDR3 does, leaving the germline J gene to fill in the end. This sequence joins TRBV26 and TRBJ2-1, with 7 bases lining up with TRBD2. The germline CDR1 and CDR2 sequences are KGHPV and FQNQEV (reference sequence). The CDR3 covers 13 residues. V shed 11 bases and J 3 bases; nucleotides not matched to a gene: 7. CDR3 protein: CALSGGVYAEQFF. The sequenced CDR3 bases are TGTGCCCTCTCCGGGGGGGTCTATGCT.

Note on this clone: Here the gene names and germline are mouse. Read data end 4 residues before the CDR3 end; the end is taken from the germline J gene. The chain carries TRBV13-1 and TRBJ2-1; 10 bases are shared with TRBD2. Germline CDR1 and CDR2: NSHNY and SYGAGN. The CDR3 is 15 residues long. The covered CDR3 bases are TGTGCCAGCAGTGATCGCGGGACTGGGGAGGCT. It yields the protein CASSDRGTGEA. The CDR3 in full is CASSDRGTGEAEQFF.

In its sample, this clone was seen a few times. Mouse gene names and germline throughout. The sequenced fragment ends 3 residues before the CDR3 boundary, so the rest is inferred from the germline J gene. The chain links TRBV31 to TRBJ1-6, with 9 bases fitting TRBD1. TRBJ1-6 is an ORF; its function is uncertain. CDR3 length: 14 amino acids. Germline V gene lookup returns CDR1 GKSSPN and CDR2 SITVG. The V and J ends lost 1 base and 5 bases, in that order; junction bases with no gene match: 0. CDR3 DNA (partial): TGTGCCTGGAGTCGGACAGGGGATAATTCGCCC. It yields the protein CAWSRTGDNSP. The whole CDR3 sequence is CAWSRTGDNSPLYF.

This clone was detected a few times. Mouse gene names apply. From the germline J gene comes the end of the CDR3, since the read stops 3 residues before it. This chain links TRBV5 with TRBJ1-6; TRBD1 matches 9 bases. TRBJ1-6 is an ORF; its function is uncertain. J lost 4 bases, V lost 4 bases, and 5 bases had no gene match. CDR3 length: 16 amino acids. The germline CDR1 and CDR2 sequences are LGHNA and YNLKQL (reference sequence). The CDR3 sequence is CASSPQTGGYNSPLYF. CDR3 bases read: TGTGCCAGCAGCCCCCAGACAGGGGGGTATAATTCGCCC.

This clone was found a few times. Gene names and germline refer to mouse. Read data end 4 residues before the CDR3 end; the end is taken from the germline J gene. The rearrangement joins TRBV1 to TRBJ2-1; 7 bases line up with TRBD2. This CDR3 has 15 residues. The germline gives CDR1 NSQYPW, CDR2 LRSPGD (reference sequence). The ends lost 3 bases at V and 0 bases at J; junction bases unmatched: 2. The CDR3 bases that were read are TGCACCTGCAGTGCTGGGGGGACTAACTATGCT. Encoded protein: CTCSAGGTNYA. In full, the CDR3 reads CTCSAGGTNYAEQFF.

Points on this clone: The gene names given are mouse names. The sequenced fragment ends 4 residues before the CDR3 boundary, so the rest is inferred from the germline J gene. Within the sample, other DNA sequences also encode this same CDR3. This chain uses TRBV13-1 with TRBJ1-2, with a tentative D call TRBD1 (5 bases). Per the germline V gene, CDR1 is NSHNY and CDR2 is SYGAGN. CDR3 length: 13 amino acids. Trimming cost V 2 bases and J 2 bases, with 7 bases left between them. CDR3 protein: CASSERQNSDYTF. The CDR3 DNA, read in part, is TGTGCCAGCAGTGAGAGACAGAACTCC.

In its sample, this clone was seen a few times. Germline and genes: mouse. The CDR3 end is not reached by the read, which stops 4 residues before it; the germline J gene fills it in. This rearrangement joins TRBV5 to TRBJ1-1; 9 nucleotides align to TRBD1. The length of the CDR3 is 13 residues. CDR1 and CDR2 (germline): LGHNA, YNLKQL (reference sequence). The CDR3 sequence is CASSRDRDSEVFF. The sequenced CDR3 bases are TGTGCCAGCAGCCGGGACAGGGATTCA.

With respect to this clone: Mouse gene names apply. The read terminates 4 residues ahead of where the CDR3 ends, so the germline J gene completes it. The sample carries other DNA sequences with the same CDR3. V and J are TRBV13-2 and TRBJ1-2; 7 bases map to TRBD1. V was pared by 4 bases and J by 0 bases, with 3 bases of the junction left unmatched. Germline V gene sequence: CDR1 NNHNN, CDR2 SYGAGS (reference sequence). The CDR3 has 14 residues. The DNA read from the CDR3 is TGTGCCAGCGGTCGGGACAGTGCAAACTCC. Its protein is CASGRDSANS. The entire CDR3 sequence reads CASGRDSANSDYTF.

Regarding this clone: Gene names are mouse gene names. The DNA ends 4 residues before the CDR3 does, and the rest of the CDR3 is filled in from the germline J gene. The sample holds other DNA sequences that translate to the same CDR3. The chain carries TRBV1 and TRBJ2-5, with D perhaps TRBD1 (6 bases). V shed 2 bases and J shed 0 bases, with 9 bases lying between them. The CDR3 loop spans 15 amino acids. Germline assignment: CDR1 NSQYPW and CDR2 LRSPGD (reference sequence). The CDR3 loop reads CTCSANRVNQDTQYF. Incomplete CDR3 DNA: TGCACCTGCAGTGCAAACAGGGTTAACCAAGAC.

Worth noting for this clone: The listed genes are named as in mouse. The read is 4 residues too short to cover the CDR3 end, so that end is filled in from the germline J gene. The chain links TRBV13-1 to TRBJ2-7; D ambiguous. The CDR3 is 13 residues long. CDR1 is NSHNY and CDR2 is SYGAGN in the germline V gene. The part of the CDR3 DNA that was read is TGTGCCAGCAGTGGACAAGGAAGGGAT. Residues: CASSGQGRD. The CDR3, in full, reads CASSGQGRDEQYF.

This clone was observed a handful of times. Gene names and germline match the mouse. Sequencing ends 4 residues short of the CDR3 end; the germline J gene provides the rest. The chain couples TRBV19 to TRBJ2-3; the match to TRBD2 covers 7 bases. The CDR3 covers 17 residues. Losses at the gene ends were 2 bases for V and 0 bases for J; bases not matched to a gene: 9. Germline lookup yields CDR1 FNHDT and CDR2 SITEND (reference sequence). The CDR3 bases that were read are TGTGCCAGCAGTATGAGGGGCTGGGGGTCTAGTGCAGAA. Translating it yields CASSMRGWGSSAE. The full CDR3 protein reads CASSMRGWGSSAETLYF.

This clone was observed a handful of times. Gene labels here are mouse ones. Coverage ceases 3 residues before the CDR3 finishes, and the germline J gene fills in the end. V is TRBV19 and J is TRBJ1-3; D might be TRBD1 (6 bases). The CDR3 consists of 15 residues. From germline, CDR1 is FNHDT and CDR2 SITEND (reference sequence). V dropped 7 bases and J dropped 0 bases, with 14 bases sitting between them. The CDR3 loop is CASRRDIYSGNTLYF. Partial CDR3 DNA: TGTGCCAGCCGCCGGGACATATATTCTGGAAATACG.

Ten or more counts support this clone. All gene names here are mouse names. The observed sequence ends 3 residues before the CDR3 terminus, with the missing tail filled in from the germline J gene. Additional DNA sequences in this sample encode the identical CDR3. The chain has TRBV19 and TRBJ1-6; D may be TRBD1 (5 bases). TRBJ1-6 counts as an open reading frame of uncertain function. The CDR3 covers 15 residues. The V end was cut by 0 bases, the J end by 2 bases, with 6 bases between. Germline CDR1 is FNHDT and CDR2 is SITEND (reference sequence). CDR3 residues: CASSIGGAYNSPLYF. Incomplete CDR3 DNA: TGTGCCAGCAGTATAGGGGGGGCCTATAATTCGCCC.

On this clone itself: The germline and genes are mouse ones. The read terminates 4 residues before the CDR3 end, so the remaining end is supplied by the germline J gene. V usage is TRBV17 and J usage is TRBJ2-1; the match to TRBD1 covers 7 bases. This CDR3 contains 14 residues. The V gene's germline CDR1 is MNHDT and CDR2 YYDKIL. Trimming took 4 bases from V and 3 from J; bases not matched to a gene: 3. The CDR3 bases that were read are TGTGCTAGCAGTACCGGGACAGTCTATGCT. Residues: CASSTGTVYA. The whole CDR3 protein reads CASSTGTVYAEQFF.

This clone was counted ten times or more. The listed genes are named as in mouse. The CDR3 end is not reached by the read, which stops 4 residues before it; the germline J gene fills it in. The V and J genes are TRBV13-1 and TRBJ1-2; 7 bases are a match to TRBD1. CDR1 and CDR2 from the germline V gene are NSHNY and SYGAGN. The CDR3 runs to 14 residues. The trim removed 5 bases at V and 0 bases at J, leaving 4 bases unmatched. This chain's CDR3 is CASSRGTANSDYTF. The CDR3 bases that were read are TGTGCCAGCAGCCGCGGGACAGCAAACTCC.

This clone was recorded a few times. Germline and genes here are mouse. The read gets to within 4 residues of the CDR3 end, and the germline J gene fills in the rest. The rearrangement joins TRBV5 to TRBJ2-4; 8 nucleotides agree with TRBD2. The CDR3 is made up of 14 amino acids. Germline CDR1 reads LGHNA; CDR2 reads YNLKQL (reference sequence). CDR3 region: CASSQGGGGNTLYF. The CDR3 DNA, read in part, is TGTGCCAGCAGCCAAGGTGGGGGGGGAAAC.

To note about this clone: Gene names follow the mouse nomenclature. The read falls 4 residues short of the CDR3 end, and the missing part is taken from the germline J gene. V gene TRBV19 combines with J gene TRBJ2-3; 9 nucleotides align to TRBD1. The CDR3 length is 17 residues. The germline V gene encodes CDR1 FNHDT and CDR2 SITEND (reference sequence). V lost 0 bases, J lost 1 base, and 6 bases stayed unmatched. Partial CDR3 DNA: TGTGCCAGCAGTATAGCTACAGGGGGCGGAGGTGCAGAA. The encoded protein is CASSIATGGGGAE. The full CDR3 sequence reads CASSIATGGGGAETLYF. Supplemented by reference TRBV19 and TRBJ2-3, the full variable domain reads GGIITQTPKFLIGQEGQKLTLKCQQNFNHDTMYWYRQDSGKGLRLIYYSITENDLQKGDLSEGYDASREKKSSFSLTVTSAQKNEMAVFLCASSIATGGGGAETLYFGSGTRLTVL.

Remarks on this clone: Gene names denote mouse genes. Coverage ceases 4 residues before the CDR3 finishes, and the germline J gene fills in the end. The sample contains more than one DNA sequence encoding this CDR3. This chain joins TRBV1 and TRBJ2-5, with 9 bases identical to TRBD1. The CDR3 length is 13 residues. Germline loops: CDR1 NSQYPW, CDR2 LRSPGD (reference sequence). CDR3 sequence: CTCSGTGDDTQYF. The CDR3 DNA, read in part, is TGCACCTGCAGTGGGACAGGGGACGAC. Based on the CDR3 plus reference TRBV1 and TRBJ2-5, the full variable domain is VTLLEQNPRWRLVPRGQAVNLRCILKNSQYPWMSWYQQDLQKQLQWLFTLRSPGDKEVKSLPGADYLATRVTDTELRLQVANMSQGRTLYCTCSGTGDDTQYFGPGTRLLVL.

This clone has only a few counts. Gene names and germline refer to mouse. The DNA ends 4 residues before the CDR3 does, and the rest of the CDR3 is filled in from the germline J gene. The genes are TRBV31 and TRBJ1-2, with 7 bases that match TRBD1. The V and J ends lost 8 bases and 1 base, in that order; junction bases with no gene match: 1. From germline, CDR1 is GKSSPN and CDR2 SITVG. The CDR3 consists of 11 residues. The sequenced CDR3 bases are TGTGCCGGGGACAGAAACTCC. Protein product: CAGDRNS. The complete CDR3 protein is CAGDRNSDYTF.

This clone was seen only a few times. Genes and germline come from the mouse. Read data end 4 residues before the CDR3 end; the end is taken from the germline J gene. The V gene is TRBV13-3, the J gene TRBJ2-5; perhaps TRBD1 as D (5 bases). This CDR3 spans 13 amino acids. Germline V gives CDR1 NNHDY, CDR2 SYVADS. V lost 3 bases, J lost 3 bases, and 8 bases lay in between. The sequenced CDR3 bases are TGTGCCAGCAGTGGACAGCAACAAGAC. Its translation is CASSGQQQD. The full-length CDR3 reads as CASSGQQQDTQYF. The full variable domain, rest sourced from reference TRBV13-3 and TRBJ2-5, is EAAVTQSPRSKVAVTGGKVTLSCHQTNNHDYMYWYRQDTGHGLRLIHYSYVADSTEKGDIPDGYKASRPSQENFSLILELASLSQTAVYFCASSGQQQDTQYFGPGTRLLVL.

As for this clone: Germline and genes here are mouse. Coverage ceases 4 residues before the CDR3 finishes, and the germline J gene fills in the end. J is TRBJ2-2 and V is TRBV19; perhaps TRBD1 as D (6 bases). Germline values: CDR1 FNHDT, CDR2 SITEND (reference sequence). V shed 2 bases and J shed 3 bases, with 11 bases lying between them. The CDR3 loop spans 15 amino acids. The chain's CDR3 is CASSMSRGHTGQLYF. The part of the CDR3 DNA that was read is TGTGCCAGCAGTATGTCCAGGGGACACACCGGG. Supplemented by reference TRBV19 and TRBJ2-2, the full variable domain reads GGIITQTPKFLIGQEGQKLTLKCQQNFNHDTMYWYRQDSGKGLRLIYYSITENDLQKGDLSEGYDASREKKSSFSLTVTSAQKNEMAVFLCASSMSRGHTGQLYFGEGSKLTVL.

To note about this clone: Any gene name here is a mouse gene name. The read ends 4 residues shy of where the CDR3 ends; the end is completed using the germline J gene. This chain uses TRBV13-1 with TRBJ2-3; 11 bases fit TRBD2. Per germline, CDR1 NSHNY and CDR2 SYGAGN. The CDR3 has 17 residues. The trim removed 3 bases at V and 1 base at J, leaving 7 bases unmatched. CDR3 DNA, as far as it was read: TGTGCCAGCAGTGGGCGACTGGGGGGGGAGGGTGCAGAA. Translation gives CASSGRLGGEGAE. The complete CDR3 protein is CASSGRLGGEGAETLYF.

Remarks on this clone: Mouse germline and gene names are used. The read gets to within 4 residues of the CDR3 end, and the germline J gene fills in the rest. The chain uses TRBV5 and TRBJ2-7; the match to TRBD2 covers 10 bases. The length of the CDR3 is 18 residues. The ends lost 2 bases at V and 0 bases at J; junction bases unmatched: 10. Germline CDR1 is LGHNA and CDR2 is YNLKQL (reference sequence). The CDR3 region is CASSQKGAHWGGSYEQYF. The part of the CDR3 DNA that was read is TGTGCCAGCAGCCAAAAGGGGGCTCACTGGGGGGGCTCCTAT.

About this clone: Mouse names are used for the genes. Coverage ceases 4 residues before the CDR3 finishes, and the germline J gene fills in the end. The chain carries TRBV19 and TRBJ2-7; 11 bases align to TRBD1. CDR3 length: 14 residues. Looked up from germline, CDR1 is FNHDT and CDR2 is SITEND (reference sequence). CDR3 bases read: TGTGCCAGCAGTATACGGACAGGGGGCGAT. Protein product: CASSIRTGGD. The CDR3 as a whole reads CASSIRTGGDEQYF.

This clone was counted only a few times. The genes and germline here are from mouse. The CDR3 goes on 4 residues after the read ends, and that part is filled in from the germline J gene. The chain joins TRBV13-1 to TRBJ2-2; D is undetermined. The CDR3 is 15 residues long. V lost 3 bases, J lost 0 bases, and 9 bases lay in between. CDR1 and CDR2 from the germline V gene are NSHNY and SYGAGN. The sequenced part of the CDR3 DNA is TGTGCCAGCAGTGCCTCCAGAGCAAACACCGGG. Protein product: CASSASRANTG. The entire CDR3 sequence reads CASSASRANTGQLYF.

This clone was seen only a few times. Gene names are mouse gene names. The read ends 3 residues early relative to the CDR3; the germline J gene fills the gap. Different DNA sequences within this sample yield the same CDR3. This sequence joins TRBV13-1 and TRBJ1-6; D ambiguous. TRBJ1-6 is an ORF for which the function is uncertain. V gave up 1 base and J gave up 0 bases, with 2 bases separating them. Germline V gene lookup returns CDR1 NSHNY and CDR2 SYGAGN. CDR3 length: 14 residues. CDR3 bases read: TGTGCCAGCAGTGATCTTTCCTATAATTCGCCC. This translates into CASSDLSYNSP. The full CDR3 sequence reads CASSDLSYNSPLYF.

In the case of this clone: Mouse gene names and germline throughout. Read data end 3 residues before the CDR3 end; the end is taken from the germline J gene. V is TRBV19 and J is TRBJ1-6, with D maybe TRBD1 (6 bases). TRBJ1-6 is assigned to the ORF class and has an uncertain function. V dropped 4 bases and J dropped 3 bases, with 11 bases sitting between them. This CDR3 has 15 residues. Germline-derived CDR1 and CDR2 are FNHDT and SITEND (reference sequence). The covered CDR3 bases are TGTGCCAGCAGTCATCAGGGGAACTATAATTCGCCC. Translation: CASSHQGNYNSP. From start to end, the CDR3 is CASSHQGNYNSPLYF.